The 17 T cell receptor beta chains below come from one sample, sequenced in a study of blood T cell repertoires in COVID-19. Clones were sequenced by immunoSEQ multiplex PCR, and TCRdb holds only the in-frame ones, with some missing. The sample lists approximately 260,000 clones; approximately 90% were seen once. The sample comprised peripheral blood. These receptors were obtained from a man aged 60 to 69 who had recovered from COVID-19.

This clone was counted only a few times. The gene calls are TRBV6-1 and TRBJ1-6, with D tentatively TRBD1 (5 bases). V was cut by 2 bases and J by 10 bases, with 9 bases left in between. The V gene's germline CDR1 is MNHNS and CDR2 SASEGT. This CDR3 has 13 amino acids. CDR3 sequence reads: CASSELGASPLHF. The CDR3 DNA reads as TGTGCCAGCAGTGAACTAGGGGCCTCACCCCTCCACTTT.

The rearrangement joins TRBV4-1 to TRBJ2-7; D not resolved. The CDR3 sequence is 16 residues long. Per germline, CDR1 MGHRA and CDR2 YSYEKL. The V gene lost 1 base and the J gene lost 5 bases, with 18 bases spanning the gap. The CDR3 loop reads CASSQGRFTGVNEQYF. The CDR3 DNA reads TGCGCCAGCAGCCAAGGAAGGTTCACCGGAGTCAACGAGCAGTACTTC.

J is TRBJ2-3 and V is TRBV19, with a weak D call TRBD2 (7 bases). V lost 5 bases to trimming and J lost 4 bases, with 16 bases between them. CDR1 is LNHDA and CDR2 is SQIVND in the germline V gene (reference sequence). The CDR3 has 15 amino acids. The CDR3 DNA is TGTGCCAGTAGTCTAGGGGGGGGAGAGGCAGATACGCAGTATTTT. Translated: CASSLGGGEADTQYF.

V and J are TRBV12-3 or TRBV12-4 and TRBJ2-1, with D possibly matching TRBD2 (6 bases). V lost 5 bases to trimming and J lost 10 bases, with 15 bases between them. This CDR3 is built from 13 residues. The CDR3 coding sequence is TGTGCCAGCAGTGGGGCGCGGGGCCACGAGCAGTTCTTC. Protein product: CASSGARGHEQFF.

The J gene is TRBJ1-5, the V gene TRBV19, with D unresolved. Trimming pared 3 bases from V and 4 bases from J, leaving 7 bases between. The length of the CDR3 is 13 residues. The germline CDR1 and CDR2 sequences are LNHDA and SQIVND (reference sequence). DNA for the CDR3: TGTGCCAGTAGTATTGAGGGTAATCAGCCCCAGCATTTT. Protein sequence: CASSIEGNQPQHF.

The V and J genes are TRBV11-1 and TRBJ1-1; D is unclear. There are 13 residues in the CDR3. Trimming pared 1 base from V and 1 base from J, leaving 4 bases between. CDR1 and CDR2 (germline): SGHAT, FQDESV (reference sequence). CDR3 nucleotide sequence: TGTGCCAGCAGCTTAGGCGAGAACACTGAAGCTTTCTTT. It is translated as CASSLGENTEAFF.

V usage is TRBV5-1 and J usage is TRBJ2-2; tentatively, D is TRBD1 (6 bases). The length of the CDR3 is 16 residues. The germline V and J ends were trimmed by 2 bases and 1 base, with 12 bases remaining between them. Germline V gene data show CDR1 as SGHRS and CDR2 as YFSETQ. The CDR3 loop is CASSFGQGRNTGELFF. For the CDR3, the DNA is TGCGCCAGCAGCTTTGGCCAGGGGCGGAACACCGGGGAGCTGTTTTTT.

The chain combines TRBV5-8 with TRBJ2-3; 10 bases fit TRBD2. V was pared by 2 bases and J by 3 bases, with 6 bases of the junction left unmatched. Germline-derived CDR1 and CDR2 are SGHTS and YDEGEE. The CDR3 is made up of 16 amino acids. The CDR3 DNA sequence: TGTGCCAGCAGCTTTGGTCTAGCGGGGGTTACAGATACGCAGTATTTT. It translates to CASSFGLAGVTDTQYF.

This chain connects TRBV9 to TRBJ2-1; weak D call: TRBD2 (7 bases). The V end lost 0 bases, the J end lost 10 bases, and 17 bases lay between the germline ends. This CDR3 spans 15 amino acids. Germline CDR1 SGDLS, CDR2 YYNGEE. CDR3 DNA sequence: TGTGCCAGCAGCGTAGGGGAGGGGGGCCCCAGCGAGCAGTTCTTC. It translates to CASSVGEGGPSEQFF.

The gene calls are TRBV2 and TRBJ2-7, with TRBD2 matching over 14 bases. The CDR3 has 14 residues. In germline, CDR1 is SNHLY, CDR2 FYNNEI. V lost 6 bases, J lost 4 bases, and 2 bases stayed unmatched. The CDR3 bases are TGTGCCAGCAGCGGGACTAGCGGGAGATACGAGCAGTACTTC. Its protein is CASSGTSGRYEQYF.

This clone was seen more than once but under ten times. The chain couples TRBV15 to TRBJ2-7, with D possibly matching TRBD1 (5 bases). CDR3 length equals 15 residues. The V gene lost 0 bases and the J gene lost 7 bases, with 16 bases spanning the gap. CDR1 is LNHNV and CDR2 is YYDKDF in the germline V gene (reference sequence). In nucleotides, the CDR3 is TGTGCCACCAGCAGAGATAGAATGGCAGGGAATGAGCAGTACTTC. Encoded protein: CATSRDRMAGNEQYF.

The chain combines TRBV20-1 with TRBJ1-5, with TRBD1 as a possible D gene (5 bases). V was shortened by 3 bases and J by 0 bases, with 15 bases between the two germline ends. Germline V gene sequence: CDR1 DFQATT, CDR2 SNEGSKA (reference sequence). The CDR3 runs to 16 residues. Here the CDR3 DNA reads TGCAGTGCTAGTTCTCCGGGGGGTTATAGCAATCAGCCCCAGCATTTT. It translates to CSASSPGGYSNQPQHF.

The DNA for the CDR3 is TGCGCCAGCAGTCCTAACGACAGGACTGATCAGCCCCAGCATTTT. Translation: CASSPNDRTDQPQHF. The chain links TRBV4-1 to TRBJ1-5; D is possibly TRBD1 (6 bases). Germline V gene data show CDR1 as MGHRA and CDR2 as YSYEKL. V lost 6 bases to trimming and J lost 5 bases, with 17 bases between them. This CDR3 contains 15 residues.

The rearrangement joins TRBV24-1 to TRBJ2-7, with D possibly matching TRBD1 (5 bases). The CDR3 is made up of 12 amino acids. Trimming left V 10 bases short and J 5 bases short, with 14 bases between. In germline, CDR1 is KGHDR, CDR2 SFDVKD. CDR3 protein: CATIQELNEQYV. CDR3 nucleotides: TGTGCCACTATACAGGAGCTTAACGAGCAGTACGTC.

This clone was detected once. V is TRBV19 and J is TRBJ1-1; TRBD1 might be the D (6 bases). This CDR3 has 15 residues. Trimming removed 4 bases at V and 1 base at J, with 13 bases between. Germline V gives CDR1 LNHDA, CDR2 SQIVND (reference sequence). CDR3 loop: CASSRGGQQNTEAFF. The CDR3 bases are TGTGCCAGTAGTAGGGGGGGACAACAGAACACTGAAGCTTTCTTT.

The J gene is TRBJ2-2, the V gene TRBV27; TRBD2 matches at 14 bases. CDR1 and CDR2 (germline): MNHEY, SMNVEV (reference sequence). CDR3 length: 16 amino acids. The V gene end was trimmed by 3 bases and the J gene end by 6 bases; junction bases not matched to a gene: 3. The CDR3 nucleotides read TGTGCCAGCAGTTTCCAGACTAGCGGGGGGGCCGGGGAGCTGTTTTTT. This sequence encodes CASSFQTSGGAGELFF.

A word on this clone: This sample includes further DNA sequences coding for the same CDR3. The V call is TRBV7-8, the J call TRBJ2-1, with 7 nucleotides matching TRBD2. This CDR3 spans 15 amino acids. The trim removed 2 bases at V and 0 bases at J, leaving 1 base unmatched. The germline gives CDR1 SGHVS, CDR2 FQNEAQ. The CDR3 DNA reads as TGTGCCAGCAGCTTACGCGGGGGCTCCTACAATGAGCAGTTCTTC. Translated, it gives CASSLRGGSYNEQFF.